These 20 T cell receptor beta chains originate from one sample sequenced in a study of T cell repertoires in cytomegalovirus infection. TCRdb re-called the reads through MiXCR, storing one row per CDR3 protein. The table includes roughly 630,000 distinct CDR3 sequences, 24% detected once. Input material: CD8+ T cells from PBMCs. The receptors were gathered from a human donor in good health (CMV status not recorded). Some clones in this sample may be carry-over from other donors' samples.

This clonotype was recorded many times. The rearrangement joins TRBV7-2 to TRBJ2-1; 8 bases are a match to TRBD2. Germline assignment: CDR1 SGHTA and CDR2 FQGNSA. V was pared by 1 base and J by 10 bases, with 6 bases of the junction left unmatched. The CDR3 extends over 14 amino acids. CDR3 nucleotide sequence: TGTGCCAGCAGCTTAGATAGCGGGGATGGAGAGCAGTTCTTC. It yields the protein CASSLDSGDGEQFF.

The V and J genes are TRBV12-3 or TRBV12-4 and TRBJ2-1; D ambiguous. The CDR3 length is 12 residues. V was cut by 8 bases and J by 8 bases, with 13 bases left in between. The CDR3 loop is CASPEARDEQFF. DNA for the CDR3: TGTGCCAGCCCCGAGGCCCGCGATGAGCAGTTCTTC.

The CDR3 is CASSNGGVNEQFF. The CDR3 DNA reads TGTGCCAGCAGTAACGGGGGGGTCAATGAGCAGTTCTTC. This chain links TRBV2 with TRBJ2-1; 8 bases are a match to TRBD2. The V gene's germline CDR1 is SNHLY and CDR2 FYNNEI. This CDR3 region has 13 residues. V shed 5 bases, J shed 6 bases, and the junction held 3 bases outside the gene matches. Using reference TRBV2 and TRBJ2-1 for the parts outside the CDR3, the full variable domain is EPEVTQTPSHQVTQMGQEVILRCVPISNHLYFYWYRQILGQKVEFLVSFYNNEISEKSEIFDDQFSVERPDGSNFTLKIRSTKLEDSAMYFCASSNGGVNEQFFGPGTRLTVL.

This clonotype was observed a few times. The chain couples TRBV27 to TRBJ2-1; 10 bases fit TRBD1. Germline V gene lookup returns CDR1 MNHEY and CDR2 SMNVEV (reference sequence). CDR3 size: 16 residues. J was trimmed by 5 bases and V by 3 bases; bases with no gene match: 7. The CDR3, as DNA: TGTGCCAGCAGTTTTGCCGGGACAGGGGCCGACAATGAGCAGTTCTTC. Protein: CASSFAGTGADNEQFF.

The V and J genes are TRBV29-1 and TRBJ2-7; tentatively, D is TRBD1 (6 bases). Germline values: CDR1 SQVTM, CDR2 ANQGSEA. CDR3 length equals 11 residues. Between the trimmed V and J ends, which lost 5 bases and 7 bases, there was a span of 12 bases. The CDR3, as DNA: TGCAGCGTTCCACAGGGCAAAGAGCAGTACTTC. As protein: CSVPQGKEQYF.

This clonotype showed up just a few times. This chain uses TRBV7-6 with TRBJ2-3; D is uncertain. V lost 2 bases and J lost 5, with 17 bases in between. The germline V gene has CDR1 SGHVS and CDR2 FNYEAQ. The CDR3 loop spans 16 amino acids. The CDR3 loop is CASSLYAPPLRDTQYF. CDR3 bases: TGTGCCAGCAGCTTATATGCACCTCCCCTTAGAGATACGCAGTATTTT.

In its sample, this clonotype was seen a few times. The chain has TRBV7-9 and TRBJ2-3, with TRBD2 matching over 9 bases. Germline CDR1 SEHNR, CDR2 FQNEAQ (reference sequence). The V segment lost 3 bases and the J segment 0 bases; nucleotides outside the gene matches: 4. This CDR3 spans 16 amino acids. The CDR3 DNA sequence: TGTGCCAGCAGCTTGTCTAGCGGGGTGAGCACAGATACGCAGTATTTT. Its translation is CASSLSSGVSTDTQYF. Full variable domain (remainder filled in from reference TRBV7-9 and TRBJ2-3): DTGVSQNPRHKITKRGQNVTFRCDPISEHNRLYWYRQTLGQGPEFLTYFQNEAQLEKSRLLSDRFSAERPKGSFSTLEIQRTEQGDSAMYLCASSLSSGVSTDTQYFGPGTRLTVL.

The CDR3 nucleotides read TGTGCCAGCAGAAACGGACAGGGGGCAGCTTTCTTT. Translating gives CASRNGQGAAFF. The J gene is TRBJ1-1, the V gene TRBV6-6, with TRBD1 matching over 11 bases. After removal of 6 bases from V and 10 bases from J, the junction contained 4 bases not matched to a gene. This CDR3 region has 12 residues. Germline-derived CDR1 and CDR2 are MNHNY and SVGAGI (reference sequence).

The chain is built from TRBV7-9 and TRBJ1-5; 8 bases line up with TRBD1. Germline V lookup: CDR1 SEHNR, CDR2 FQNEAQ (reference sequence). The length of the CDR3 is 17 residues. V lost 1 base and J lost 5; bases outside the gene matches: 10. This chain's CDR3 is CASSLVPRQGNDQPQHF. In DNA, the CDR3 is TGTGCCAGCAGCTTAGTTCCCAGACAGGGGAATGATCAGCCCCAGCATTTT.

The chain combines TRBV15 with TRBJ2-3; a weak D match, TRBD2 (5 bases). Per germline, CDR1 LNHNV and CDR2 YYDKDF (reference sequence). The CDR3 is 15 amino acids. V was clipped by 5 bases and J by 10 bases, with 22 bases between them. The CDR3 nucleotides read TGTGCCACCAGCGACTGGACTCAACGATTAGCCGCGCAGTATTTT. The encoded protein is CATSDWTQRLAAQYF.

This clonotype has more than one count but fewer than ten. V is TRBV27 and J is TRBJ2-5, with TRBD2 matching 9 bases. Germline lookup yields CDR1 MNHEY and CDR2 SMNVEV (reference sequence). Germline trimming cut 2 bases from V and 0 bases from J; bases unmatched to any gene: 10. This CDR3 region has 18 residues. CDR3 coding DNA: TGTGCCAGCAGTTTACTCCCCGGCGGGGGGGCAGACCAAGAGACCCAGTACTTC. Amino acid sequence: CASSLLPGGGADQETQYF.

The chain has TRBV25-1 and TRBJ2-7, with D perhaps TRBD1 or TRBD2 (5 bases each). The CDR3 length is 13 residues. Per the germline V gene, CDR1 is MGHDK and CDR2 is SYGVNS. The CDR3, as DNA: TGTTCATCTGCTGGGGGAAGACCCTACGAGCAGTACTTC. It is translated as CSSAGGRPYEQYF.

This clonotype has more than one count but fewer than ten. The genes are TRBV12-3 or TRBV12-4 and TRBJ1-2; tentative D call: TRBD1 (5 bases). Trimming shortened V by 5 bases and J by 0 bases, and 13 bases separated the two germline ends. The CDR3 is made up of 15 amino acids. The CDR3 is CASSLQESTNYGYTF. As DNA, the CDR3 is TGTGCCAGCAGTCTACAGGAATCAACTAACTATGGCTACACCTTC.

In this sample, this clonotype turned up many times. The chain is built from TRBV7-2 and TRBJ2-3; 7 bases map to TRBD2. V lost 3 bases and J lost 6; bases outside the gene matches: 18. The germline V gene has CDR1 SGHTA and CDR2 FQGNSA. The CDR3 runs to 18 residues. CDR3 sequence: CASSFAPRRGSLKDTQYF. The DNA for the CDR3 is TGTGCCAGCAGCTTCGCCCCCCGGCGGGGGAGCCTTAAGGATACGCAGTATTTT.

This clonotype has ten or more counts. This chain uses TRBV7-6 with TRBJ2-5, with 9 bases lining up with TRBD1. V dropped 2 bases and J dropped 7; count of bases not matched to a gene: 5. CDR1 and CDR2 (germline): SGHVS, FNYEAQ. The CDR3 spans 14 residues. CDR3 protein: CASSLRQGEATQYF. The CDR3 DNA reads as TGTGCCAGCAGCTTAAGACAGGGGGAGGCGACCCAGTACTTC.

V gene TRBV2 combines with J gene TRBJ2-2; D is tentatively TRBD1 or TRBD2 (6 bases each). There are 18 residues in the CDR3. Germline CDR1 reads SNHLY; CDR2 reads FYNNEI. Between the trimmed V and J ends, which lost 4 bases and 1 base, there was a span of 19 bases. The chain's CDR3 is CASSVPLGGTKNTGELFF. CDR3 nucleotide sequence: TGTGCCAGCAGTGTACCCCTTGGGGGGACAAAGAACACCGGGGAGCTGTTTTTT.

This clonotype was found a few times. The chain employs TRBV7-9 and TRBJ2-7; unclear D gene. CDR1 SEHNR and CDR2 FQNEAQ come from the germline V gene (reference sequence). The CDR3 has 13 residues. The V end lost 8 bases, the J end lost 0 bases, and 11 bases lay between the germline ends. Written as DNA, the CDR3 is TGTGCCAGCGCTCGCCCGGGCTCCTACGAGCAGTACTTC. Translated, it gives CASARPGSYEQYF.

The chain employs TRBV29-1 and TRBJ2-5; 14 bases map to TRBD2. Looked up from germline, CDR1 is SQVTM and CDR2 is ANQGSEA. CDR3 length equals 14 residues. After removal of 6 bases from V and 4 bases from J, the junction contained 4 bases not matched to a gene. CDR3 in amino acids: CSVTSGGARETQYF. The DNA of the CDR3 is TGCAGCGTGACTAGCGGGGGGGCTAGAGAGACCCAGTACTTC.

This clonotype was recorded at least ten times. The chain combines TRBV6-6 with TRBJ2-7; D unresolved. Germline CDR1 reads MNHNY; CDR2 reads SVGAGI (reference sequence). The CDR3 is 15 residues long. V lost 3 bases and J lost 2, with 14 bases in between. The CDR3 coding sequence is TGTGCCAGCAGTTATATTGACGCCGCTGCCTACGAGCAGTACTTC. Amino acid sequence: CASSYIDAAAYEQYF.

Turning to this clonotype: The junction does not match germline at one end; this may be a read error. The CDR3 DNA reads as TGTGCCAGCAGTTTAGGCGGGAACTATGGCTACAACTTC. Protein: CASSLGGNYGYNF. The chain employs TRBV12-3 or TRBV12-4 and TRBJ1-2; D gene ambiguous. CDR3 length: 13 amino acids.